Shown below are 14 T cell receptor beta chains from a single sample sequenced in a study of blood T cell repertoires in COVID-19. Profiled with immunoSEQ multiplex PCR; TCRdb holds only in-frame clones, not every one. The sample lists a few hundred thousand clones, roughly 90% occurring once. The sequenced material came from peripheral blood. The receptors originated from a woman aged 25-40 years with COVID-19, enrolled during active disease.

DNA of the CDR3: TGTGCCAGCACTAGCGGACAGGGGGCGCATTATGGCTACACCTTC. Translated, it gives CASTSGQGAHYGYTF. The rearrangement joins TRBV2 to TRBJ1-2, with 11 bases identical to TRBD1. Germline-derived CDR1 and CDR2 are SNHLY and FYNNEI. The CDR3 is made up of 15 amino acids. V shed 7 bases, J shed 5 bases, and the junction held 9 bases outside the gene matches.

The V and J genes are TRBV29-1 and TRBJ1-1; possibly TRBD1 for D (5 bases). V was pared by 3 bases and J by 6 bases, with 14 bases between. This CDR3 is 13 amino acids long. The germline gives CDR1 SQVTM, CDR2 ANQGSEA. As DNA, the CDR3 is TGCAGCGTTGAGAGGCAGGGTGGGGCTGAAGCTTTCTTT. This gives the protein CSVERQGGAEAFF.

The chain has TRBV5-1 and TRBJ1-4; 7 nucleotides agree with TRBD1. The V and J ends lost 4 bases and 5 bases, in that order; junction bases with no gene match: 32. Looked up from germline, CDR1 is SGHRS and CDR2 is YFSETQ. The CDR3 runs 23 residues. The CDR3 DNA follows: TGCGCCAGCAGCCGAAACCCCTCCCGTCCAAATATACTCGACAGGGTACCCAATGAAAAACTGTTTTTT. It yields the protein CASSRNPSRPNILDRVPNEKLFF.

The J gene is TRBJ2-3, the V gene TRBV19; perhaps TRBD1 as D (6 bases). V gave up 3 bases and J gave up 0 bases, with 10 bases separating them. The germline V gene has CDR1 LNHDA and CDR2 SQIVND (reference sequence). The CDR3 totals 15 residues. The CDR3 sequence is CASSIRQGSTDTQYF. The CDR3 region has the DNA TGTGCCAGTAGTATCCGGCAGGGGAGCACAGATACGCAGTATTTT.

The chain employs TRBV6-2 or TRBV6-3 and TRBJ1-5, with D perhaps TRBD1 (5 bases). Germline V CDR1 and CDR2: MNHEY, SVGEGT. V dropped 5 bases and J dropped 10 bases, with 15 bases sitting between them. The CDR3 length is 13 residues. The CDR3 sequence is CASSTLQGQPQHF. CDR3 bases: TGTGCCAGCAGTACCCTCCAGGGTCAACCCCAGCATTTT.

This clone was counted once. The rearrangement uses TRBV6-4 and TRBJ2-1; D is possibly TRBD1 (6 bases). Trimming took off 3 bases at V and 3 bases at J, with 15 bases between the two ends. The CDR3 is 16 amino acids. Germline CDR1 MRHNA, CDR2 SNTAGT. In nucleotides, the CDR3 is TGTGCCAGCAGTGAGCGTCAGGGGCGCAGCTACAATGAGCAGTTCTTC. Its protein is CASSERQGRSYNEQFF.

This CDR3 reads CAISGTGGHEQYV. The CDR3 DNA follows: TGTGCCATCTCCGGGACAGGGGGCCACGAGCAGTACGTC. This sequence joins TRBV10-3 and TRBJ2-7; 12 nucleotides align to TRBD1. This CDR3 spans 13 amino acids. The germline gives CDR1 ENHRY, CDR2 SYGVKD. Losses at the gene ends were 8 bases for V and 5 bases for J; bases not matched to a gene: 4.

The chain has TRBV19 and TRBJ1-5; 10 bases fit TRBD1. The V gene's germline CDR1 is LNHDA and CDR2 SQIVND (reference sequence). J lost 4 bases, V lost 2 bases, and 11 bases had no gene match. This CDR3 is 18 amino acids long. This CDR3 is CASSIRGTGAKGNQPQHF. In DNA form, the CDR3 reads TGTGCCAGTAGTATACGCGGGACAGGGGCGAAGGGGAATCAGCCCCAGCATTTT.

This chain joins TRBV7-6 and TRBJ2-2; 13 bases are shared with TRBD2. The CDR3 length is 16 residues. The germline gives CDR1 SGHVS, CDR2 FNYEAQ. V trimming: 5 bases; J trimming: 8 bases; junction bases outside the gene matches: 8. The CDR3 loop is CASSPGLAGEFGELFF. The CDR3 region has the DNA TGTGCCAGCAGCCCTGGACTAGCGGGGGAATTTGGGGAGCTGTTTTTT.

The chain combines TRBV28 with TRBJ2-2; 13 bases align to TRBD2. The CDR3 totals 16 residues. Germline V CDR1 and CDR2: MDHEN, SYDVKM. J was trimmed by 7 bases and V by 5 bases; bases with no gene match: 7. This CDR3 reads CASSATSGGAGGELFF. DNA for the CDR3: TGTGCCAGCAGTGCCACTAGCGGGGGGGCCGGCGGGGAGCTGTTTTTT.

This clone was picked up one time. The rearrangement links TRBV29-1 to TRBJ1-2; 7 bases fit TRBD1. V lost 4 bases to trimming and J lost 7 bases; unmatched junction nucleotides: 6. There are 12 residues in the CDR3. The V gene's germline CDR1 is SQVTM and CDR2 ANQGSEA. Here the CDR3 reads CSVGDRAGGYTF. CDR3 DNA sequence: TGCAGCGTTGGCGACAGGGCTGGTGGCTACACCTTC.

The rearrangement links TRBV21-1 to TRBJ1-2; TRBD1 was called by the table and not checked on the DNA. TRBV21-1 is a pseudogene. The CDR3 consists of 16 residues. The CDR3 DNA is TGTGCCAGCAGCACTTTTCCCGGGACAGGGTTCTATGGCTACACCTTC. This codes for CASSTFPGTGFYGYTF.

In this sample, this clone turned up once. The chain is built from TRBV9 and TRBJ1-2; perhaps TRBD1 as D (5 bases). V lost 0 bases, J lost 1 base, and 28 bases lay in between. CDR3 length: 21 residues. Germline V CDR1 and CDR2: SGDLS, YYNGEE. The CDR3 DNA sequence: TGTGCCAGCAGCGTAGCTACGGGGACTTCCCCTTACGATCCGGGTAACTATGGCTACACCTTC. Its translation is CASSVATGTSPYDPGNYGYTF.

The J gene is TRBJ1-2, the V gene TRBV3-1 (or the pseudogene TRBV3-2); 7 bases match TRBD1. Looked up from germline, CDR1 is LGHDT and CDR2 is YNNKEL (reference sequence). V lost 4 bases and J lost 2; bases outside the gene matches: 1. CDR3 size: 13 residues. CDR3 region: CASSPQGNYGYTF. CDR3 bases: TGTGCCAGCAGCCCACAGGGGAACTATGGCTACACCTTC.